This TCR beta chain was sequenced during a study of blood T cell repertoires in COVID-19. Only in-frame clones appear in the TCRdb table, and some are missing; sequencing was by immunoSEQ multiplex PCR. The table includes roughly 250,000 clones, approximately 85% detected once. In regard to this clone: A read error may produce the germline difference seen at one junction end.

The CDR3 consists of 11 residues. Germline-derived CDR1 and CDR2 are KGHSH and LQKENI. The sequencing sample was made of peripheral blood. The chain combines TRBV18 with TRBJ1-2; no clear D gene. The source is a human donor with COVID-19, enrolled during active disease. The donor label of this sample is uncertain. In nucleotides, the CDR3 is TGTGCCAGCTCACCACAGAGGGATATTCTCTTC. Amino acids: CASSPQRDILF.